The 6 T cell receptor beta chains listed next were all sequenced from one sample in a study of blood T cell dynamics during melanoma immunotherapy. Clones were sequenced by immunoSEQ multiplex PCR, and TCRdb holds only the in-frame ones, with some missing. The sample yields 25,000 to 30,000 clones, approximately 80% seen once. The time point: week 3, after first cycle of checkpoint inhibitor. Specimen: blood, collected from a patient treated with checkpoint blockade. These receptors all come from a human donor with melanoma.

This clone was seen more than once but under ten times. The V and J genes are TRBV2 and TRBJ2-7, with D possibly matching TRBD1 (5 bases). The germline gives CDR1 SNHLY, CDR2 FYNNEI. CDR3 length: 14 residues. V lost 4 bases and J lost 2, with 12 bases in between. The CDR3 reads CASSARVVAYEQYF. In nucleotides, the CDR3 is TGTGCCAGCAGTGCCAGGGTGGTGGCCTACGAGCAGTACTTC.

DNA for the CDR3: TGTGCCAGTAGTACAACAGGGGGCCGGATGTTAAGCAATCAGCCCCAGCATTTT. It codes for CASSTTGGRMLSNQPQHF. This rearrangement joins TRBV19 to TRBJ1-5, with 9 positions matching TRBD1. The CDR3 spans 18 residues. Per the germline V gene, CDR1 is LNHDA and CDR2 is SQIVND (reference sequence). V shed 4 bases and J 1 base; nucleotides not matched to a gene: 11.

This chain links TRBV11-2 with TRBJ2-1; D tentatively fits TRBD1 or TRBD2 (5 bases each). Germline V lookup: CDR1 SGHAT, CDR2 FQNNGV. V lost 5 bases and J lost 5, with 19 bases in between. The CDR3 is 16 residues long. The CDR3 loop reads CASSARYGTQNNEQFF. CDR3 nucleotide sequence: TGTGCCAGCAGCGCCCGTTATGGGACGCAGAACAATGAGCAGTTCTTC.

V gene TRBV4-1 combines with J gene TRBJ2-3; 8 nucleotides match TRBD2. CDR1 is MGHRA and CDR2 is YSYEKL in the germline V gene. This CDR3 comprises 19 residues. The J segment lost 1 base and the V segment lost 1 base, leaving 13 bases of the junction unmatched. The CDR3 loop is CASSQAIRGGRRGTDTQYF. The CDR3, as DNA: TGCGCCAGCAGCCAAGCAATACGCGGCGGGAGGAGGGGCACAGATACGCAGTATTTT.

This clone was seen once. The chain joins TRBV5-8 to TRBJ2-2; D may be TRBD1 (5 bases). Trimming pared 3 bases from V and 1 base from J, leaving 7 bases between. The CDR3 is made up of 14 amino acids. The germline CDR1 and CDR2 sequences are SGHTS and YDEGEE. This CDR3 reads CASSWTLNTGELFF. The CDR3 DNA reads TGTGCCAGCAGCTGGACATTGAACACCGGGGAGCTGTTTTTT.

The rearrangement joins TRBV2 to TRBJ2-6, with D uncertain. V gave up 2 bases and J gave up 0 bases, with 8 bases separating them. Germline CDR1 SNHLY, CDR2 FYNNEI. The CDR3 extends over 16 amino acids. The CDR3: CASSELGFSGANVLTF. CDR3 DNA sequence: TGTGCCAGCAGTGAATTGGGTTTCTCTGGGGCCAACGTCCTGACTTTC.